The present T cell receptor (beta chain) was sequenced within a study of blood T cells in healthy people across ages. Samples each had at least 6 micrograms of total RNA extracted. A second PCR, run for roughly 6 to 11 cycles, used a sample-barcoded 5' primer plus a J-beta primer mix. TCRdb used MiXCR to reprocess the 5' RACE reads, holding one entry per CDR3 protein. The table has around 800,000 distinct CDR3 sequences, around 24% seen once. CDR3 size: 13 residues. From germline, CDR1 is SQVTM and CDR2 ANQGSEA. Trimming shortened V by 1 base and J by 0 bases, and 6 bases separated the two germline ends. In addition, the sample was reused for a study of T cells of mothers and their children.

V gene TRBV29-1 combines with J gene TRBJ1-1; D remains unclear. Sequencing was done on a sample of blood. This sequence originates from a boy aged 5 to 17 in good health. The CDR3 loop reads CSVEGDLNTEAFF. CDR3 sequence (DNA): TGCAGCGTTGAAGGGGATTTGAACACTGAAGCTTTCTTT. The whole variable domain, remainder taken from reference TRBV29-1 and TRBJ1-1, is SAVISQKPSRDICQRGTSLTIQCQVDSQVTMMFWYRQQPGQSLTLIATANQGSEATYESGFVIDKFPISRPNLTFSTLTVSNMSPEDSSIYLCSVEGDLNTEAFFGQGTRLTVV.